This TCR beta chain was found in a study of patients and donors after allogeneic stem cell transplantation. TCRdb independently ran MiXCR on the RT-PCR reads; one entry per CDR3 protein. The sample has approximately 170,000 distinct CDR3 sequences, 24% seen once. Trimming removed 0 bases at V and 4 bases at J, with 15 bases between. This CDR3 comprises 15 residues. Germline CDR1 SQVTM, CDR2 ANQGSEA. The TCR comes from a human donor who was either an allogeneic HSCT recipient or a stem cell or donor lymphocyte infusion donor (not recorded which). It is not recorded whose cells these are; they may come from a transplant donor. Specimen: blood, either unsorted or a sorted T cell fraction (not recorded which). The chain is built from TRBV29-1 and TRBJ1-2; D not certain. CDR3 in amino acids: CSVEDPAAPAYGYTF. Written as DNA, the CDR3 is TGCAGCGTTGAAGATCCCGCGGCACCAGCCTATGGCTACACCTTC. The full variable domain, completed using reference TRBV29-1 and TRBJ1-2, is SAVISQKPSRDICQRGTSLTIQCQVDSQVTMMFWYRQQPGQSLTLIATANQGSEATYESGFVIDKFPISRPNLTFSTLTVSNMSPEDSSIYLCSVEDPAAPAYGYTFGSGTRLTVV.